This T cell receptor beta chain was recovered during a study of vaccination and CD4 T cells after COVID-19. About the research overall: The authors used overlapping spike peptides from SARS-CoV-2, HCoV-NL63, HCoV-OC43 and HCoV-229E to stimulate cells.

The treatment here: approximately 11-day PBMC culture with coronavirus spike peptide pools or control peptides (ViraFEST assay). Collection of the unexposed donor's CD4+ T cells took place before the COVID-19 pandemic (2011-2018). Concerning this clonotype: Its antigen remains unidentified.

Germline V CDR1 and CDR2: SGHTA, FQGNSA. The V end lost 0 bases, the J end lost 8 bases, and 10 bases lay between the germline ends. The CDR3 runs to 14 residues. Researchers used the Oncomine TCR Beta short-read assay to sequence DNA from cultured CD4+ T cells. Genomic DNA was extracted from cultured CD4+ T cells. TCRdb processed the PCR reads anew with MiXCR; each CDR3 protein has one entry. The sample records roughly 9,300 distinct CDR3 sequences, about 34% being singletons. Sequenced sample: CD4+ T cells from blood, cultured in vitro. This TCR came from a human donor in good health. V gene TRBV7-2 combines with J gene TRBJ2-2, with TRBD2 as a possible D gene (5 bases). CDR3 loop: CASSLARTGGELFF. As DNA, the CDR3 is TGTGCCAGCAGCTTAGCGAGGACTGGGGGGGAGCTGTTTTTT.